The rows below give T cell receptor beta chains drawn from one sample of a study of graft-versus-host responses after intestinal transplantation. The table came from immunoSEQ multiplex PCR; TCRdb's copy has only in-frame clones and leaves some out. The sample yields approximately 37,000 clones, approximately 89% seen once. The source material was PBMCs, sampled less than 280 days after transplant. The receptors originated from a human patient who received an intestinal transplant, so some T cells may come from the graft donor. Both conserved end residues are part of each CDR3. D genes are given only for firm matches. Size values are once, few and many counts, or a class for expanded clones, and some rows have none.

>TRBD2|TRBJ2-1|NA|TRBV19
TGTGCCAGTAGCCTAAGCGGGGGACCTTCCAATGAGCAGTTCTTC
CASSLSGGPSNEQFF
>NA|TRBJ2-6|NA|TRBV19
TGTGCCAGTAGTAGCGCGGGACTGCCCGGGAGAGGGGCCAACGTCCTGACTTTC
CASSSAGLPGRGANVLTF
>TRBD2|TRBJ2-7|NA|TRBV19
TGTGCCAGTACCCCGGGGGGGCACTCCTACGAGCAGTACTTC
CASTPGGHSYEQYF
>TRBD2|TRBJ2-3|NA|TRBV7-2
TGTGCCAGCAGCCGCGGGGGAGCTAGCACAGATACGCAGTATTTT
CASSRGGASTDTQYF
>TRBD1|TRBJ1-1|NA|TRBV18
TGTGCCAGCTCACCGGGACAGGGGACTGAAGCTTTCTTT
CASSPGQGTEAFF
>NA|TRBJ1-5|NA|TRBV5-1
TGCGCCAGCAGCCCGAGAGGGGGGATGAGCAATCAGCCCCAGCATTTT
CASSPRGGMSNQPQHF
>TRBD1|TRBJ2-5|NA|TRBV27
TGTGCCAGCAGGGGACAGGTAGAGACCCAGTACTTC
CASRGQVETQYF
>NA|TRBJ1-2|NA|TRBV7-7
TGTACTGCAGTAGGTTATGGCTACACCTTC
CTAVGYGYTF
>NA|TRBJ2-1|NA|TRBV7-6
TGTGCCAGCAGCTTAAGTGGGGGCCAGGACCTCACAAACCTCTACAATGAGCAGTTCTTC
CASSLSGGQDLTNLYNEQFF
>NA|TRBJ2-7|NA|TRBV6-5
TGTGCCAGCAGTTACTCAAGTGGGGGGAAGGAGCAGTACTTC
CASSYSSGGKEQYF
>TRBD1|TRBJ2-7|NA|TRBV18
TGTGCCAGCTCACCATCAGGGGGCTCCTACGAGCAGTACTTC
CASSPSGGSYEQYF
>NA|TRBJ2-2|NA|TRBV21-1
TGTGCCCCCAAGGGGGAGCTGTTTTTT
CAPKGELFF
>NA|TRBJ2-1|NA|TRBV2
TGTGCCAGCCCCGACAGGTACAATGAGCAGTTCTTC
CASPDRYNEQFF
>NA|TRBJ2-7|NA|TRBV27
TGTGCCAGCAGTTCCCCCCCCCGGAGGGGATACGAGCAGTACTTC
CASSSPPRRGYEQYF
>TRBD1|TRBJ2-7|NA|TRBV6-1
TGTGCCAGCAGACCCCGGACAGGAACTTACGAGCAGTACTTC
CASRPRTGTYEQYF
>TRBD1|TRBJ2-7|NA|TRBV5-4
TGTGCCAGCAGCTCTAAAACCGGGACAGCCACCGAGCAGTACTTC
CASSSKTGTATEQYF
>NA|TRBJ2-1|once|TRBV20-1
TGCAGCGCTATCCCGGTGAATGAGCAGTTCTTC
CSAIPVNEQFF
>TRBD1|TRBJ1-5|NA|TRBV18
TGTGCCAGCTCAGAAGGGGGCGGGCAGCCCCAGCATTTT
CASSEGGGQPQHF
>NA|TRBJ1-2|NA|TRBV2
TGTGCCGGACGACAGGAGGTAACCGAAATCTATGGCTACACCTTC
CAGRQEVTEIYGYTF
>NA|TRBJ1-1|NA|TRBV4-1
TGCGCCAGCAGCCAAGGGGGCACGACTGAAGCTTTCTTT
CASSQGGTTEAFF
>TRBD1|TRBJ2-3|NA|TRBV10-2
TGCGCCAGCAGTGAAGGGACAGGGCACACAGATACGCAGTATTTT
CASSEGTGHTDTQYF
>TRBD2|TRBJ2-1|few|TRBV7-9
TGTGCCAGCAGCTTAGAAGGCGGGGGGGCCGGTGTCTACAATGAGCAGTTCTTC
CASSLEGGGAGVYNEQFF
>NA|TRBJ1-5|NA|TRBV23-1
TGCGCCAGCAGTCAATCTCCCAGGTTGGAGCCCCAGCATTTT
CASSQSPRLEPQHF
>NA|TRBJ1-1|NA|TRBV19
TGTGCCAGTAGTATTAAGGCTCTTTGGGGACACACTGAAGCTTTCTTT
CASSIKALWGHTEAFF
>TRBD1|TRBJ2-7|NA|TRBV10-2
TGCGCCAGCAGTGGGACAGGGATTATCTACGAGCAGTACTTC
CASSGTGIIYEQYF
>TRBD1|TRBJ1-1|NA|TRBV7-3
TGTGCCAGCAGCCCTGGCCGACAGGGGGCCGAAGCTTTCTTT
CASSPGRQGAEAFF
>NA|TRBJ1-3|NA|TRBV7-9
TGTGCCAGCAGCTTAGGGCTTATTGGCCTACTCTCTGGAAACACCATATATTTT
CASSLGLIGLLSGNTIYF
>NA|TRBJ1-1|NA|TRBV13
TGTGCCAGCAGCTTAGAGGCTGAAGCTTTCTTT
CASSLEAEAFF
>TRBD1|TRBJ2-5|NA|TRBV27
TGTGCCAGCAGTGACAGGGAATGGGGAGAGACCCAGTACTTC
CASSDREWGETQYF
>NA|TRBJ2-1|NA|TRBV21-1
TGTGCCAGCAAACAGGGGCGCAATGAGCAGTTCTTC
CASKQGRNEQFF
>TRBD1|TRBJ2-7|NA|TRBV11-3
TGTGCCAGCAGCTCGGGGACAGGTCCCAACGAGCAGTACTTC
CASSSGTGPNEQYF
>NA|TRBJ1-2|once|TRBV5-4
TGTGCCAGCAGCTCTTATGGGCAGGGCCCACGCAAGGACTATGGCTACACCTTC
CASSSYGQGPRKDYGYTF
>NA|TRBJ1-2|NA|TRBV25-1
TGTGCCAGCAGTTTTCCAAATGGAGGCTACACCTTC
CASSFPNGGYTF
>TRBD1|TRBJ1-4|NA|TRBV4-1
TGCGCCAGCAGTCGGGACAGCTTAAATGAAAAACTGTTTTTT
CASSRDSLNEKLFF
>NA|TRBJ1-1|NA|TRBV9
TGTGCCAGCAGCGTATATAGGGACACTGAAGCTTTCTTT
CASSVYRDTEAFF
>NA|TRBJ2-5|NA|TRBV7-2
TGTGCCAGCAGCTTTAATATGGACGGCCTCTATGGGGAGACCCAGTACTTC
CASSFNMDGLYGETQYF
>NA|TRBJ2-5|once|TRBV15
TGTGCCACCAGCAGTCGGGACTCCCAAGAGACCCAGTACTTC
CATSSRDSQETQYF
>NA|TRBJ2-1|few|TRBV6-5
TGTGCCAGCAGTTACTCCACGGGGTATGAGCAGTTCTTC
CASSYSTGYEQFF
>NA|TRBJ2-3|NA|TRBV9
TGTGCCAGCAGCGTATTGGGGGGTAGAGATACGCAGTATTTT
CASSVLGGRDTQYF
>NA|TRBJ2-3|NA|TRBV19
TGTGCCAGTAGCGTCGACGGACGCCTCGGCACAGATACGCAGTATTTT
CASSVDGRLGTDTQYF
>NA|TRBJ1-1|NA|TRBV30
TGTGCCTGGAGCTACGGACATTCGAACACTGAAGCTTTCTTT
CAWSYGHSNTEAFF
>TRBD1|TRBJ1-3|few|TRBV7-9
TGTGCCAGCAGCATGAACAGGGGGAACACCATATATTTT
CASSMNRGNTIYF
>TRBD2|TRBJ2-1|NA|TRBV6-6
TGTGCCAGCACGGACAGCGGGGGGCTATACAATGAGCAGTTCTTC
CASTDSGGLYNEQFF
>TRBD1|TRBJ2-7|NA|TRBV6-5
TGTGCCAGCAGTTCCCTCCGGGACAGGGCCTACGAGCAGTACTTC
CASSSLRDRAYEQYF